The 5 T cell receptor beta chains below were found in one sample sequenced in a study of early T cells in non-severe SARS-CoV-2 infection. TCRdb reprocessed the 5' RACE reads via MiXCR and lists one record per CDR3 protein. This sample has fewer than 55,000 distinct CDR3 sequences; approximately 10% occur once, and the top ten carry around 13%. The specimen was whole blood. Source of these receptors: an adult who was a healthcare worker with PCR-confirmed SARS-CoV-2 infection or an uninfected control (not recorded which).

This clonotype was recorded many times. This chain links TRBV20-1 with TRBJ2-1, with D tentatively TRBD2 (6 bases). This CDR3 contains 15 residues. V was trimmed by 1 base and J by 2 bases, leaving 12 bases between them. The germline CDR1 and CDR2 sequences are DFQATT and SNEGSKA (reference sequence). This chain's CDR3 is CSARVAGRPYNEQFF. CDR3 DNA sequence: TGCAGTGCTAGAGTTGCGGGAAGACCCTACAATGAGCAGTTCTTC.

V usage is TRBV25-1 and J usage is TRBJ2-2; tentatively, D is TRBD2 (6 bases). Trimming took off 1 base at V and 2 bases at J, with 14 bases between the two ends. CDR1 is MGHDK and CDR2 is SYGVNS in the germline V gene. The CDR3 spans 17 residues. CDR3 DNA: TGTGCCAGCAGTGAATTAGGCGGGGATTTAAACACCGGGGAGCTGTTTTTT. As protein: CASSELGGDLNTGELFF.

This clonotype was observed a few times. This chain joins TRBV6-1 and TRBJ1-5; no clear D. The length of the CDR3 is 17 residues. Germline loops: CDR1 MNHNS, CDR2 SASEGT. V lost 7 bases and J lost 3, with 22 bases in between. The CDR3 is CASIYVGPDNFNQPQHF. Here the CDR3 DNA reads TGTGCCAGCATTTATGTAGGGCCAGATAACTTCAATCAGCCCCAGCATTTT.

The chain couples TRBV5-4 to TRBJ2-3, with D tentatively TRBD1 (5 bases). The CDR3 loop spans 15 amino acids. V gave up 0 bases and J gave up 6 bases, with 14 bases separating them. CDR1 SGHNT and CDR2 YYREEE come from the germline V gene (reference sequence). The CDR3 bases are TGTGCCAGCAGCTTGGACCAGGGTTTGGGGGATACGCAGTATTTT. Protein product: CASSLDQGLGDTQYF.

This clonotype came up many times. The genes are TRBV12-3 or TRBV12-4 and TRBJ2-3; D perhaps matches TRBD2 (6 bases). CDR3 length: 12 residues. Trimming pared 5 bases from V and 3 bases from J, leaving 6 bases between. In DNA, the CDR3 is TGTGCCAGCAGTGGGACTACAGATACGCAGTATTTT. Translation gives CASSGTTDTQYF.